These 25 T cell receptor beta chains were all obtained from the same sample, sequenced in a study of T cell repertoires in cytomegalovirus infection. TCRdb analysed the reads with MiXCR anew, one entry per CDR3 protein. Of fewer than 550,000 distinct CDR3 sequences in the sample, about 11% were seen once. The sample was PBMCs. These receptors all come from a human donor in good health (CMV status not recorded). Some clones in this sample may be carry-over from other donors' samples.

This clonotype was seen many times. V gene TRBV7-6 combines with J gene TRBJ1-3, with unresolved D. The CDR3 consists of 15 residues. CDR1 is SGHVS and CDR2 is FNYEAQ in the germline V gene. The germline V and J ends were trimmed by 4 bases and 3 bases, with 13 bases remaining between them. The CDR3 bases are TGTGCCAGCAGCTCCTACTCCGATAGTGGAAACACCATATATTTT. This translates into CASSSYSDSGNTIYF. Supplemented by reference TRBV7-6 and TRBJ1-3, the full variable domain reads GAGVSQSPRYKVTKRGQDVALRCDPISGHVSLYWYRQALGQGPEFLTYFNYEAQQDKSGLPNDRFSAERPEGSISTLTIQRTEQRDSAMYRCASSSYSDSGNTIYFGEGSWLTVV.

This clonotype was counted many times. The chain combines TRBV7-2 with TRBJ1-2; tentatively, D is TRBD1 (5 bases). Per the germline V gene, CDR1 is SGHTA and CDR2 is FQGNSA. The CDR3 totals 15 residues. V lost 5 bases and J 0 bases, leaving 13 bases between the germline ends. CDR3 residues: CASSPMTASNYGYTF. CDR3 in DNA: TGTGCCAGCAGCCCCATGACAGCCTCTAACTATGGCTACACCTTC.

This clonotype was seen many times. This sequence joins TRBV28 and TRBJ2-7, with no clear D. The germline V gene has CDR1 MDHEN and CDR2 SYDVKM. The V end was cut by 2 bases, the J end by 2 bases, with 7 bases between. This CDR3 has 13 residues. CDR3 DNA: TGTGCCAGCAGTTTAACTGTTCCCTACGAGCAGTACTTC. Amino acid sequence: CASSLTVPYEQYF.

This clonotype has a handful of counts. The V and J genes are TRBV5-4 and TRBJ2-1; 10 positions agree with TRBD2. V trimming: 4 bases; J trimming: 9 bases; junction bases outside the gene matches: 10. This CDR3 region has 15 residues. CDR1 and CDR2 from the germline V gene are SGHNT and YYREEE (reference sequence). CDR3 residues: CASSGSGGALGEQFF. The CDR3 DNA is TGTGCCAGCAGCGGAAGCGGGGGGGCCTTGGGTGAGCAGTTCTTC. Supplemented by reference TRBV5-4 and TRBJ2-1, the full variable domain reads ETGVTQSPTHLIKTRGQQVTLRCSSQSGHNTVSWYQQALGQGPQFIFQYYREEENGRGNFPPRFSGLQFPNYSSELNVNALELDDSALYLCASSGSGGALGEQFFGPGTRLTVL.

This clonotype was observed at least ten times. This chain joins TRBV19 and TRBJ2-1; TRBD2 matches 10 bases. Germline CDR1 reads LNHDA; CDR2 reads SQIVND (reference sequence). This CDR3 spans 16 amino acids. V shed 0 bases and J 9 bases; nucleotides not matched to a gene: 8. This CDR3 is CASSIDRSGRIGEQFF. CDR3 DNA sequence: TGTGCCAGTAGTATAGATCGTAGCGGGAGGATCGGTGAGCAGTTCTTC.

The rearrangement links TRBV3-1 to TRBJ1-5; tentative D call: TRBD1 (6 bases). Trimming took 0 bases from V and 7 from J, leaving 10 bases between them. There are 14 residues in the CDR3. The germline gives CDR1 LGHDT, CDR2 YNNKEL (reference sequence). The CDR3 spells CASSQDQGRQPQHF. Written as DNA, the CDR3 is TGTGCCAGCAGCCAAGATCAGGGGAGACAGCCCCAGCATTTT.

This clonotype was seen at least ten times. This sequence joins TRBV18 and TRBJ1-1; 8 bases are a match to TRBD1. J lost 4 bases, V lost 6 bases, and 7 bases had no gene match. Germline values: CDR1 KGHSH, CDR2 LQKENI. There are 14 residues in the CDR3. The chain's CDR3 is CASSHGQGGTEAFF. DNA for the CDR3: TGTGCCAGCTCTCACGGACAGGGAGGCACTGAAGCTTTCTTT.

The V call is TRBV12-5, the J call TRBJ2-1, with TRBD2 as a possible D gene (5 bases). CDR1 and CDR2 from the germline V gene are LGHNT and FRNRAP. The CDR3 runs 13 residues. Trimming took 2 bases from V and 6 from J, leaving 8 bases between them. The CDR3 DNA follows: TGTGCTAGTGGTTTGACCCGGGGCAATGAGCAGTTCTTC. This codes for CASGLTRGNEQFF.

Comments on this clonotype: This may come from a read error, since a much larger clone is one base off. J is TRBJ1-2 and V is TRBV27, with D uncertain. Trimming removed 6 bases from V and 4 bases from J, with 9 bases in between. Germline V lookup: CDR1 MNHEY, CDR2 SMNVEV (reference sequence). The CDR3 is 12 amino acids. This CDR3 reads CASSETLYGYTF. DNA of the CDR3: TGTGCCAGCAGCGAGACACTCTATGGCTACACCTTC.

V usage is TRBV5-1 and J usage is TRBJ1-1; unclear D gene. This CDR3 contains 15 residues. Trimming took 0 bases from V and 3 from J, leaving 12 bases between them. Germline CDR1 and CDR2: SGHRS and YFSETQ. The CDR3 nucleotides read TGCGCCAGCAGCTTGGCCACCTCCATGGACACTGAAGCTTTCTTT. This encodes CASSLATSMDTEAFF.

The chain carries TRBV10-2 and TRBJ2-3; 11 nucleotides align to TRBD2. With 5 bases clipped from V and 1 base from J, the junction kept 8 bases outside the gene matches. There are 17 residues in the CDR3. Germline-derived CDR1 and CDR2 are WSHSY and SAAADI. The CDR3 DNA follows: TGCGCCAGCAGTCCTGTAGCGGGAGGGCCTGGCACAGATACGCAGTATTTT. It translates to CASSPVAGGPGTDTQYF.

This clonotype was found many times. The rearrangement links TRBV20-1 to TRBJ2-1; D is ambiguous. The V and J ends lost 0 bases and 15 bases respectively, with 15 bases between them. Germline CDR1 DFQATT, CDR2 SNEGSKA (reference sequence). This CDR3 is 12 amino acids long. CDR3 sequence: CSARDTATAPFF. For the CDR3, the DNA is TGCAGTGCTAGAGATACTGCAACAGCCCCGTTCTTC.

The sample holds many counts of this clonotype. The chain carries TRBV7-9 and TRBJ2-2, with D uncertain. The germline V gene encodes CDR1 SEHNR and CDR2 FQNEAQ (reference sequence). The CDR3 consists of 14 residues. V lost 5 bases and J lost 1, with 8 bases in between. This CDR3 is CASSPKVNTGELFF. The DNA for the CDR3 is TGTGCCAGCAGCCCCAAAGTGAACACCGGGGAGCTGTTTTTT.

This clonotype was detected a few times. The chain has TRBV2 and TRBJ2-7; D is ambiguous. CDR3 length equals 12 residues. Germline V gene sequence: CDR1 SNHLY, CDR2 FYNNEI. V gave up 7 bases and J gave up 6 bases, with 13 bases separating them. The CDR3 spells CASTFSLGEQYF. CDR3 nucleotides: TGTGCCAGCACCTTCAGTTTGGGCGAGCAGTACTTC.

The table lists this clonotype with a few counts. The chain joins TRBV10-2 to TRBJ2-7; 7 bases align to TRBD2. V lost 6 bases and J lost 3; bases outside the gene matches: 5. In germline, CDR1 is WSHSY, CDR2 SAAADI. The CDR3 is 13 amino acids. The CDR3 nucleotides are TGCGCCAGCAGGAGGGAGCGGGACTACGAGCAGTACTTC. Protein product: CASRRERDYEQYF.

In this sample, this clonotype turned up a few times. V is TRBV6-1 and J is TRBJ1-4, with 7 bases that match TRBD1. The V segment lost 11 bases and the J segment 5 bases; nucleotides outside the gene matches: 8. CDR1 is MNHNS, CDR2 SASEGT, per germline. The CDR3 spans 13 residues. CDR3 sequence (DNA): TGTGCCGGCCAAGGGGGCCGGAATGAAAAACTGTTTTTT. This encodes CAGQGGRNEKLFF.

The chain combines TRBV20-1 with TRBJ1-5, with D possibly being TRBD1 (5 bases). Germline assignment: CDR1 DFQATT and CDR2 SNEGSKA (reference sequence). The CDR3 extends over 15 amino acids. The germline V and J ends were trimmed by 0 bases and 7 bases, with 16 bases remaining between them. CDR3 DNA sequence: TGCAGTGCTAGAGATAATAAGGGGAGGGGACAGCCCCAGCATTTT. This encodes CSARDNKGRGQPQHF.

This clonotype appeared many times. V is TRBV5-6 and J is TRBJ1-5; D is uncertain. Trimming cost V 4 bases and J 0 bases, with 8 bases left between them. CDR3 length: 14 amino acids. Germline V gene lookup returns CDR1 SGHDT and CDR2 YYEEEE. CDR3 sequence reads: CASSRFYSNQPQHF. CDR3 bases: TGTGCCAGCAGCCGATTTTATAGCAATCAGCCCCAGCATTTT. The full variable domain, in which reference TRBV5-6 and TRBJ1-5 provide the parts outside the CDR3, is DAGVTQSPTHLIKTRGQQVTLRCSPKSGHDTVSWYQQALGQGPQFIFQYYEEEERQRGNFPDRFSGHQFPNYSSELNVNALLLGDSALYLCASSRFYSNQPQHFGDGTRLSIL.

This clonotype was found many times. This rearrangement joins TRBV6-5 to TRBJ1-2; the D gene is possibly TRBD1 (5 bases). V dropped 0 bases and J dropped 5 bases, with 10 bases sitting between them. Germline values: CDR1 MNHEY, CDR2 SVGAGI. CDR3 length equals 14 residues. CDR3 in amino acids: CASSYSIGGYGYTF. The CDR3 bases are TGTGCCAGCAGTTACTCGATTGGGGGGTATGGCTACACCTTC.

This clonotype was seen many times. The chain couples TRBV5-4 to TRBJ2-3, with 15 bases identical to TRBD2. The ends lost 4 bases at V and 6 bases at J; junction bases unmatched: 6. Germline V gene lookup returns CDR1 SGHNT and CDR2 YYREEE (reference sequence). The CDR3 length is 16 residues. The DNA for the CDR3 is TGTGCCAGCAGCCAGGGACTAGCGGGAGGCGGGGATACGCAGTATTTT. Translation: CASSQGLAGGGDTQYF.

This clonotype was seen only a few times. The chain combines TRBV5-1 with TRBJ1-1; no clear D. This CDR3 has 15 amino acids. V shed 1 base and J shed 1 base, with 11 bases lying between them. CDR1 SGHRS and CDR2 YFSETQ come from the germline V gene. Here the CDR3 reads CASSLRSDTNTEAFF. CDR3 DNA: TGCGCCAGCAGCTTGCGCAGCGATACGAACACTGAAGCTTTCTTT.

The gene calls are TRBV6-6 and TRBJ2-2; no clear D. This CDR3 region has 13 residues. Germline V gene sequence: CDR1 MNHNY, CDR2 SVGAGI (reference sequence). The V end lost 6 bases, the J end lost 6 bases, and 11 bases lay between the germline ends. Written as DNA, the CDR3 is TGTGCCAGCAGCTTGAAGAAAGCCGGGGAGCTGTTTTTT. Translated, it gives CASSLKKAGELFF.

Ten or more counts support this clonotype. The rearrangement uses TRBV10-3 and TRBJ1-4; D may be TRBD1 (6 bases). The length of the CDR3 is 16 residues. Trimming removed 3 bases at V and 4 bases at J, with 15 bases between. CDR1 and CDR2 (germline): ENHRY, SYGVKD. The CDR3 loop is CAISESFRGGNEKLFF. Written as DNA, the CDR3 is TGTGCCATCAGTGAATCCTTCAGGGGAGGTAATGAAAAACTGTTTTTT.

There are many counts of this clonotype. V and J are TRBV7-8 and TRBJ2-7; 7 nucleotides line up with TRBD2. The junction had 8 bases not matched to a gene; V was cut back by 4 bases and J by 2 bases. There are 15 residues in the CDR3. Germline V CDR1 and CDR2: SGHVS, FQNEAQ. In DNA form, the CDR3 reads TGTGCCAGCAGCTACGGTCTCGCGGGAGCCTACGAGCAGTACTTC. Its protein product is CASSYGLAGAYEQYF.

This clonotype has only a few counts. The chain joins TRBV20-1 to TRBJ1-1, with a possible D match to TRBD1 (5 bases). The germline V gene has CDR1 DFQATT and CDR2 SNEGSKA (reference sequence). The V end was cut by 3 bases, the J end by 10 bases, with 9 bases between. The CDR3 extends over 10 amino acids. The chain's CDR3 is CSASREIAFF. In DNA form, the CDR3 reads TGCAGTGCTAGCAGGGAAATAGCTTTCTTT.